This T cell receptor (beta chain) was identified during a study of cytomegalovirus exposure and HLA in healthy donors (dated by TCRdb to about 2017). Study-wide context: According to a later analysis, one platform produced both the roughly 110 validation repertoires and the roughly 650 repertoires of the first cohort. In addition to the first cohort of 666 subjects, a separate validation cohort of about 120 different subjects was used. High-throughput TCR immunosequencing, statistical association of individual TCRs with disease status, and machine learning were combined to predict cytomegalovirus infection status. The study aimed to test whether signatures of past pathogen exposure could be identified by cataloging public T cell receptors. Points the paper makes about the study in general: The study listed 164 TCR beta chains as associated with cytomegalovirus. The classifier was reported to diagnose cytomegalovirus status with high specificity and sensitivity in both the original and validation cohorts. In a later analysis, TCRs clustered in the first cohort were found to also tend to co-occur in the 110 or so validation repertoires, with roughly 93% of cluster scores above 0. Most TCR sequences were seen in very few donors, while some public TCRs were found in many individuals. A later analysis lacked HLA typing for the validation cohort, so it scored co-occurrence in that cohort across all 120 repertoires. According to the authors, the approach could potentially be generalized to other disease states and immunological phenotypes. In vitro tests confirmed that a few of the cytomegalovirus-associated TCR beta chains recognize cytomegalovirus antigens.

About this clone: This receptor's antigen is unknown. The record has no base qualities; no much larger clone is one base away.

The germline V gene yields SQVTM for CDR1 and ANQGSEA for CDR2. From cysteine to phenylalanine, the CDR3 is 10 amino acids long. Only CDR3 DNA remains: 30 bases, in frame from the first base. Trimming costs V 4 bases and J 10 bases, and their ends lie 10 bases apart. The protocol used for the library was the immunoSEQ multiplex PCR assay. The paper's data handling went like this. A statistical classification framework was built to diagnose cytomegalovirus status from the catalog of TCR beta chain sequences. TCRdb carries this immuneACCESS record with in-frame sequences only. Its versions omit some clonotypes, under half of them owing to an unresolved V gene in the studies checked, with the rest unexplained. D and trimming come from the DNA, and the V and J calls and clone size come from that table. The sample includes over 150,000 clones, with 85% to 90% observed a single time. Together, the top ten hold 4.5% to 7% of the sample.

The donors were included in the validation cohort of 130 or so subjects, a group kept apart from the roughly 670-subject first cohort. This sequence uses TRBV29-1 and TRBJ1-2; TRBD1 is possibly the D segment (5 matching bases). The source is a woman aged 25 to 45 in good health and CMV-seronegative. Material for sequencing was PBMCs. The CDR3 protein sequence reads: CSVGDGTYTF. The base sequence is TGCAGCGTTGGAGACGGGACCTACACCTTC.